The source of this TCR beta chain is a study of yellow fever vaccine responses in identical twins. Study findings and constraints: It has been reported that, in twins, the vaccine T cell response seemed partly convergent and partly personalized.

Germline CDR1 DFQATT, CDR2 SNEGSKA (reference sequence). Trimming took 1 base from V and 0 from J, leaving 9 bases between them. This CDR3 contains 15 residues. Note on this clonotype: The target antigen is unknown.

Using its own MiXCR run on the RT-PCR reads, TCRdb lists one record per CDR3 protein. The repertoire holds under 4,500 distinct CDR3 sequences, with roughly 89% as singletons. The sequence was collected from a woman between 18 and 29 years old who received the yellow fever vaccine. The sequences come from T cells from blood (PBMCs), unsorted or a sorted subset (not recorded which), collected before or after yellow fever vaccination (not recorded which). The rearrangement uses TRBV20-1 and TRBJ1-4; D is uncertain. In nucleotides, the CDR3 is TGCAGTGCTAGAGGTCCGGGAGCAACTAATGAAAAACTGTTTTTT. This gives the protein CSARGPGATNEKLFF.